This TCR beta chain was captured in a study of cytomegalovirus exposure and HLA in healthy donors. Points from the study as a whole: V- and J-gene trimming of TCR beta was linked (in a later analysis) to a missense DCLRE1C variant. As a later analysis showed, several of the most significant clusters appeared to be linked to common viral pathogens. Highest at DRB1 and lowest at HLA-C, TCR association rates differed among HLA loci in a later analysis.

On this clone itself: As yet, its antigen is unknown.

This CDR3 spans 15 amino acids. PCR amplification relied on 60 Vbeta primers (plus 13 Jbeta primers). Clones were read by immunoSEQ multiplex PCR, and TCRdb kept only the in-frame ones, dropping some. The profile covers 95,000 to 150,000 clones, with under 70% appearing a single time and about 1.6% taken by the ten largest. Sequencing was carried out using PBMCs. The gene calls are TRBV21-1 and TRBJ2-7; TRBD2 was called by the table and not checked on the DNA. TRBV21-1 is a known pseudogene. The receptor's source is a man aged 18 to 29 in good health and CMV-seronegative. The CDR3 reads CASSKVWASGYEQYF. The CDR3 bases are TGTGCCAGCAGCAAAGTCTGGGCTAGCGGATACGAGCAGTACTTC.